This is a list of T cell receptor beta chains from one sample in a study of blood T cell repertoires in COVID-19. Repertoires were generated with immunoSEQ multiplex PCR, while TCRdb's copy carries only in-frame clones and drops some. The table has roughly 300,000 clones, 83% seen once. Sample: peripheral blood. These receptors originate from a woman in her 50s who had recovered from COVID-19. Each CDR3 is given with its conserved first and last residue. Clone size is stated in some rows and not others, as once, few, many or a class when expanded.

CDR3	V	J	size
CASSLAPTGGGYEQYF	TRBV7-2	TRBJ2-7	NA
CASSQDLTGAGNTIYF	TRBV4-3	TRBJ1-3	NA
CASSLPGNTIYF	TRBV12-3/TRBV12-4	TRBJ1-3	few
CASSPPEGPYEQYF	TRBV14	TRBJ2-7	NA
CASSFTGFEKLFF	TRBV12-3/TRBV12-4	TRBJ1-4	NA
CTSSQDEERESMNTEAFF	TRBV1	TRBJ1-1	NA
CASRTSFDRGLIGNTEAFF	TRBV5-6	TRBJ1-1	NA
CASSTGGKTGRTEAFF	TRBV5-4	TRBJ1-1	NA
CASSFGIYNEQFF	TRBV9	TRBJ2-1	many
CASSDGTGGFRQYF	TRBV2	TRBJ2-7	NA
CASSHIAGGEETQYF	TRBV6-4	TRBJ2-5	NA
CASSSPIAGADGYTF	TRBV5-1	TRBJ1-2	NA
CASSTQDRGEQYF	TRBV27	TRBJ2-7	NA
CASSLTSGSTDTQYF	TRBV7-9	TRBJ2-3	NA
CASRLTGGREQFF	TRBV7-3	TRBJ2-1	once
CASSRTERPDGYTF	TRBV10-2	TRBJ1-2	NA
CASSQDYEEAFF	TRBV3-1/TRBV3-2	TRBJ1-1	NA
CASRVLGTASSSYNSPLHF	TRBV28	TRBJ1-6	NA
CTSSQDALASGGANEQFF	TRBV1	TRBJ2-1	NA
CSARGTAPQYF	TRBV20-1	TRBJ2-5	NA
CASRDRGNTIYF	TRBV27	TRBJ1-3	NA
CASRPQPGQGSYEQYF	TRBV28	TRBJ2-7	NA
CATSRDGRRGYEQYF	TRBV15	TRBJ2-7	NA
CASSPGAGNTGELFF	TRBV7-6	TRBJ2-2	NA
CASSQGRGRGWSGNEQFF	TRBV4-3	TRBJ2-1	NA
CASSWTGREAFF	TRBV5-1	TRBJ1-1	NA
CASSVSGGRSGGTDTQYF	TRBV2	TRBJ2-3	NA
CASSQDRGGGEETQYF	TRBV4-1	TRBJ2-5	NA